A selection of T cell receptor beta chains follows, all from one sample in a study of tumor T cells in aggressive B-cell lymphoma. TCRdb keeps only in-frame clones here, not all; method: immunoSEQ multiplex PCR. Of about 3,100 clones listed, 87% are singletons. Source material: tumor tissue. The receptors derive from an adult with diffuse large B cell lymphoma. The CDR3 runs from the conserved cysteine through the conserved F or W. Fields, in order: J gene, CDR3 length, D gene, V gene, CDR3 protein. D genes are given only for firm matches.

TRBJ1-2 15 NA TRBV4-3 CASSQDRHGGDGYTF
TRBJ1-5 15 NA TRBV4-3 CASSQARGSNQPQHF
TRBJ2-5 16 NA TRBV6-5 CASSYSPPRTRETQYF
TRBJ1-3 19 TRBD1 TRBV6-4 CASSDSIKGTGRFGNTIYF
TRBJ1-2 12 NA TRBV21-1 CASSKAERGYTF
TRBJ2-7 15 TRBD2 TRBV18 CASSPPTSGSAEQYF
TRBJ1-4 15 NA TRBV15 CATSRNIPGNEKLFF
TRBJ2-1 14 NA TRBV9 CASSGGTAYNEQFF
NA 15 TRBD1 TRBV6-6 CASSSRDRGTYEQYF
TRBJ1-2 15 TRBD1 TRBV30 CAWSPATGGGWGNTF
TRBJ2-1 14 TRBD1 TRBV12-5 CASGPGTGGNEQFF
TRBJ1-5 15 TRBD1 TRBV7-9 CASSSDRGAGQPQHF
TRBJ1-2 13 NA TRBV29-1 CSVDIQAQGGYTF
TRBJ2-2 16 TRBD1 TRBV4-3 CASSQPSGTDTGELFF
TRBJ1-1 13 NA TRBV5-1 CASSLIRSTEAFF
TRBJ2-1 13 NA TRBV4-3 CASSVGLYNEQFF